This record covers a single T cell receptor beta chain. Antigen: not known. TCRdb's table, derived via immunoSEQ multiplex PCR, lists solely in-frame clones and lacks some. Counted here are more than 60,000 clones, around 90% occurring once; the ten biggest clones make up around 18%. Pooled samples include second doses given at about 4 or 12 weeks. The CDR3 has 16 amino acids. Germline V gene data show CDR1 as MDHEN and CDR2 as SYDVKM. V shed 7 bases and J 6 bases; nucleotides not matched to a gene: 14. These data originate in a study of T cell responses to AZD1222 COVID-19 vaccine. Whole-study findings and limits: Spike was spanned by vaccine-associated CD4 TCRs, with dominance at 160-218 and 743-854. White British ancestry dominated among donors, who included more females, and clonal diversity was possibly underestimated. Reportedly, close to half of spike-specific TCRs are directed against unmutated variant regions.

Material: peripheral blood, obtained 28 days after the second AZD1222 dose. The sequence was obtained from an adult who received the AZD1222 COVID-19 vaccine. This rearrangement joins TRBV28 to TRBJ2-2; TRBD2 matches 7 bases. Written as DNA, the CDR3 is TGTGCCAGCATCGATGGGAGCGGGGTGCCGGCCGGGGAGCTGTTTTTT. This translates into CASIDGSGVPAGELFF.